Listed here are 18 T cell receptor beta chains from one sample, sequenced in a study of blood T cell repertoires in COVID-19. Sequenced by immunoSEQ multiplex PCR; TCRdb stores in-frame clones only, minus some. The sample contains under 200,000 clones, 75% to 95% of which appear only once. The specimen was peripheral blood. The receptors here all came from a man aged 45-65 years with acute or convalescent COVID-19.

The CDR3 DNA is TGTGCCACCAGCGTATCCGGGACTAGCTACAATGAGCAGTTCTTC. The encoded protein is CATSVSGTSYNEQFF. This chain uses TRBV15 with TRBJ2-1; 8 bases align to TRBD2. Trimming cost V 5 bases and J 3 bases; bases outside gene matches: 6. Germline V gene sequence: CDR1 LNHNV, CDR2 YYDKDF (reference sequence). The CDR3 has 15 amino acids.

The V call is TRBV28, the J call TRBJ1-1; perhaps TRBD1 as D (5 bases). Trimming cost V 4 bases and J 6 bases, with 9 bases left between them. There are 12 residues in the CDR3. The germline V gene has CDR1 MDHEN and CDR2 SYDVKM. The CDR3 coding sequence is TGTGCCAGCAGTTCTTCACAGGCTGAAGCTTTCTTT. Translated, it gives CASSSSQAEAFF.

In DNA, the CDR3 is TGTGCCAGCTCACCTTCCCTAGGACTATCTAATTCACCCCTCCACTTT. Residues: CASSPSLGLSNSPLHF. The rearrangement joins TRBV18 to TRBJ1-6; D is undetermined. V dropped 3 bases and J dropped 6 bases, with 15 bases sitting between them. In germline, CDR1 is KGHSH, CDR2 LQKENI. This CDR3 is built from 16 residues.

The chain employs TRBV30 and TRBJ2-7, with 7 bases fitting TRBD2. This CDR3 contains 12 residues. Trimming removed 5 bases from V and 5 bases from J; junction bases left unmatched: 6. In germline, CDR1 is GTSNPN, CDR2 SVGIG (reference sequence). DNA of the CDR3: TGTGCCTGGCGGGACTACTCTAACGAGCAGTACTTC. This translates into CAWRDYSNEQYF.

The chain links TRBV18 to TRBJ2-4, with a tentative D call TRBD2 (6 bases). The germline gives CDR1 KGHSH, CDR2 LQKENI. Trimming took off 6 bases at V and 3 bases at J, with 15 bases between the two ends. This CDR3 has 15 residues. DNA of the CDR3: TGTGCCAGCTCTCCGGGAGAGGGTGTCAAAAACATTCAGTACTTC. Translated: CASSPGEGVKNIQYF.

This clone was observed once. The chain couples TRBV18 to TRBJ1-5; D is uncertain. Between the trimmed V and J ends, which lost 3 bases and 0 bases, there was a span of 12 bases. The CDR3 contains 16 residues. In germline, CDR1 is KGHSH, CDR2 LQKENI. CDR3 residues: CASSPYPRVSNQPQHF. CDR3 coding DNA: TGTGCCAGCTCACCCTATCCCCGGGTTAGCAATCAGCCCCAGCATTTT.

The chain carries TRBV5-5 and TRBJ1-5, with TRBD1 matching 7 bases. Germline CDR1 SGHKS, CDR2 YYEKEE (reference sequence). V lost 4 bases to trimming and J lost 2 bases; unmatched junction nucleotides: 6. This CDR3 contains 15 residues. CDR3 sequence (DNA): TGTGCCAGCAGCGAACAGGGGTTGGGCAATCAGCCCCAGCATTTT. It codes for CASSEQGLGNQPQHF.

The chain links TRBV29-1 to TRBJ1-4; 7 nucleotides match TRBD1. V dropped 7 bases and J dropped 4; count of bases not matched to a gene: 6. CDR1 SQVTM and CDR2 ANQGSEA come from the germline V gene. CDR3 length: 13 amino acids. The CDR3 sequence: CSGQGVDNEKLFF. The CDR3 DNA follows: TGCAGCGGGCAGGGGGTCGATAATGAAAAACTGTTTTTT.

The genes are TRBV28 and TRBJ1-3; D possibly corresponds to TRBD1 (5 bases). Germline V lookup: CDR1 MDHEN, CDR2 SYDVKM. This CDR3 has 16 amino acids. V gave up 7 bases and J gave up 1 base, with 17 bases separating them. DNA of the CDR3: TGTGCCAGCATCCTGTCGCAGGGCACTTCTGGAAACACCATATATTTT. Translating gives CASILSQGTSGNTIYF. The variable domain in full, completed from reference TRBV28 and TRBJ1-3, reads DVKVTQSSRYLVKRTGEKVFLECVQDMDHENMFWYRQDPGLGLRLIYFSYDVKMKEKGDIPEGYSVSREKKERFSLILESASTNQTSMYLCASILSQGTSGNTIYFGEGSWLTVV.

CDR3 nucleotides: TGTGCCAGCAGTGAGGGAGGGTTTACTGGAAACACCATATATTTT. It is translated as CASSEGGFTGNTIYF. The chain employs TRBV6-1 and TRBJ1-3; D uncertain. CDR3 length: 15 amino acids. Trimming took 3 bases from V and 2 from J, leaving 11 bases between them. CDR1 and CDR2 from the germline V gene are MNHNS and SASEGT.

The chain is built from TRBV12-3 or TRBV12-4 and TRBJ2-2, with TRBD1 matching 7 bases. Unmatched junction bases numbered 4, after V lost 11 bases and J lost 4 bases. The CDR3 has 12 residues. The CDR3 nucleotides read TGTGCCCAGACAGGGTTCACCGGGGAGCTGTTTTTT. This gives the protein CAQTGFTGELFF.

This chain uses TRBV7-6 with TRBJ1-3, with a possible D match to TRBD1 (5 bases). CDR3 length equals 18 residues. V was pared by 3 bases and J by 0 bases, with 18 bases between. Germline CDR1 and CDR2: SGHVS and FNYEAQ. The CDR3 sequence: CASSLGQDPLSSGNTIYF. CDR3 nucleotide sequence: TGTGCCAGCAGCTTGGGGCAGGACCCCCTCAGCTCTGGAAACACCATATATTTT.

The chain couples TRBV6-5 to TRBJ1-2; TRBD1 matches 8 bases. Germline V CDR1 and CDR2: MNHEY, SVGAGI. There are 14 residues in the CDR3. J lost 4 bases, V lost 6 bases, and 7 bases had no gene match. CDR3 nucleotide sequence: TGTGCCAGCAGGCCACTTGGGACAGGCTATGGCTACACCTTC. This encodes CASRPLGTGYGYTF.

This clone appeared a single time. This sequence joins TRBV10-3 and TRBJ1-1; D remains unclear. V was shortened by 3 bases and J by 11 bases, with 13 bases between the two germline ends. This CDR3 has 12 residues. Germline loops: CDR1 ENHRY, CDR2 SYGVKD. Here the CDR3 reads CAISESPGSAFF. The CDR3 bases are TGTGCCATCAGTGAAAGCCCGGGTTCGGCTTTCTTT.

V gene TRBV24-1 combines with J gene TRBJ2-7, with TRBD2 as a possible D gene (7 bases). Germline V lookup: CDR1 KGHDR, CDR2 SFDVKD. V lost 1 base and J lost 3, with 15 bases in between. The CDR3 consists of 16 residues. CDR3 protein: CATSDLTDGGHYEQYV. The CDR3 nucleotides are TGTGCCACCAGTGATTTAACCGACGGGGGGCACTACGAGCAGTACGTC.

V gene TRBV6-5 combines with J gene TRBJ2-7, with 10 bases that match TRBD1. V lost 6 bases and J lost 4; bases outside the gene matches: 6. The CDR3 has 14 residues. Germline CDR1 and CDR2: MNHEY and SVGAGI. CDR3 region: CASRSGTGVYEQYF. CDR3 nucleotide sequence: TGTGCCAGCAGGTCCGGGACAGGGGTGTACGAGCAGTACTTC.

V and J are TRBV24-1 and TRBJ2-1; 8 positions match TRBD2. CDR1 and CDR2 from the germline V gene are KGHDR and SFDVKD. V trimming: 0 bases; J trimming: 1 base; junction bases outside the gene matches: 1. The CDR3 runs 16 residues. CDR3 nucleotides: TGTGCCACCAGTGATTTGCGGGGGGGGTCCTACAATGAGCAGTTCTTC. Protein sequence: CATSDLRGGSYNEQFF.

This clone appeared a single time. The CDR3 reads CASSLRTGGNNGYTF. For the CDR3, the DNA is TGTGCCAGCAGCTTGCGGACAGGGGGGAATAATGGCTACACCTTC. J is TRBJ1-2 and V is TRBV11-2, with 10 nucleotides matching TRBD1. The CDR3 has 15 amino acids. V shed 3 bases and J 6 bases; nucleotides not matched to a gene: 7. CDR1 and CDR2 from the germline V gene are SGHAT and FQNNGV.